This T cell receptor (beta chain) was sequenced in a study of shared clonotypes between healthy human individuals. Study overall: Each donor's CD4 naive and CD4 memory cells filled three plates apiece, CD8 naive two, and CD8 memory one. Points from the study as a whole: Generation of non-shared clonotypes was less probable than generation of clonotypes shared by all four donors.

Comment on this clone: Its specificity is unknown.

In the original analysis: ImmunoSEQ yielded junction-only sequences lacking quality scores, so filtering differed. TCRdb's copy holds only in-frame clones and misses some; the assay was immunoSEQ multiplex PCR. The V and J calls and clone size are taken from that table; D and trimming were inferred from the DNA. The data show some 1,400,000 clones, roughly 95% seen once. The CDR3 runs to 17 residues. V lost 5 bases and J lost 1, with 17 bases in between. From germline, CDR1 is MDHEN and CDR2 SYDVKM. The sample taken for sequencing was naive CD4+ T cells sorted from blood. Subset: CD45RA+ positively selected. The receptor comes from a man aged 30 to 39 in good health. The chain joins TRBV28 to TRBJ2-2; D remains unclear. The CDR3 DNA reads TGTGCCAGCAGTCTCCCTTCGGGTGGTAAGAACACCGGGGAGCTGTTTTTT. Translating it yields CASSLPSGGKNTGELFF. Using reference TRBV28 and TRBJ2-2 for the parts outside the CDR3, the full variable domain is DVKVTQSSRYLVKRTGEKVFLECVQDMDHENMFWYRQDPGLGLRLIYFSYDVKMKEKGDIPEGYSVSREKKERFSLILESASTNQTSMYLCASSLPSGGKNTGELFFGEGSRLTVL.